These 28 T cell receptor beta chains were all obtained from the same sample, sequenced in a study of blood T cell repertoires in COVID-19. The protocol was immunoSEQ multiplex PCR, while the TCRdb copy is restricted to in-frame clones and leaves out a portion. The table records just over 350,000 clones, roughly 87% of them present only once. Sequenced sample: PBMCs or T cells enriched from blood (not recorded which). Source of these receptors: a woman in her 30s who had recovered from COVID-19.

The chain joins TRBV6-5 to TRBJ2-7; possibly TRBD2 for D (7 bases). Germline CDR1 and CDR2: MNHEY and SVGAGI. The CDR3 is made up of 14 amino acids. Trimming removed 2 bases at V and 5 bases at J, with 13 bases between. The CDR3, as DNA: TGTGCCAGCAGTTACGATAGGGGGGGAAACGAGCAGTACTTC. Its protein is CASSYDRGGNEQYF.

The rearrangement links TRBV9 to TRBJ1-2, with TRBD1 identical over 7 bases. CDR1 and CDR2 from the germline V gene are SGDLS and YYNGEE. The CDR3 runs to 15 residues. J gave up 5 bases and V 3 bases, and 10 bases lay outside the gene matches. The CDR3 nucleotides read TGTGCCAGCAGCGCGCCCGGGACAGACCCTTATGGCTACACCTTC. Amino acids: CASSAPGTDPYGYTF.

The gene calls are TRBV2 and TRBJ1-6, with a weak D call TRBD1 (6 bases). Germline CDR1 is SNHLY and CDR2 is FYNNEI. Deletions cut 11 bases from V and 0 bases from J, with 8 bases between. CDR3 length: 13 amino acids. Written as DNA, the CDR3 is TGTGCCGGACAGAGCTCCTATAATTCACCCCTCCACTTT. Translation: CAGQSSYNSPLHF.

The gene calls are TRBV7-3 and TRBJ1-1; TRBD1 matches at 9 bases. The CDR3 runs to 15 residues. The V segment lost 5 bases and the J segment 2 bases; nucleotides outside the gene matches: 6. Germline CDR1 reads SGHTA; CDR2 reads FQGTGA. As DNA, the CDR3 is TGTGCCAGCAGCCCGGGACAGGGACTAAACACTGAAGCTTTCTTT. This translates into CASSPGQGLNTEAFF.

V usage is TRBV5-1 and J usage is TRBJ2-5, with D perhaps TRBD1 (6 bases). The CDR3 runs to 16 residues. Germline CDR1 is SGHRS and CDR2 is YFSETQ. V was pared by 1 base and J by 5 bases, with 18 bases between. The CDR3 DNA reads TGCGCCAGCAGCTTGATGGGGGCCAGGGTTGAGGAGACCCAGTACTTC. It yields the protein CASSLMGARVEETQYF.

V is TRBV28 and J is TRBJ2-5; 10 positions match TRBD2. V lost 5 bases and J lost 1; bases outside the gene matches: 13. Looked up from germline, CDR1 is MDHEN and CDR2 is SYDVKM. The CDR3 contains 18 residues. The CDR3 DNA reads TGTGCCAGCAGTCCTCGAACCACTAGCGGGAACTTCCAAGAGACCCAGTACTTC. Encoded protein: CASSPRTTSGNFQETQYF.

V and J are TRBV7-3 and TRBJ2-1, with 7 bases aligning to TRBD1. Trimming at V came to 5 bases and at J to 8 bases, leaving 18 bases not matched to a gene. The V gene's germline CDR1 is SGHTA and CDR2 FQGTGA. The CDR3 runs to 17 residues. DNA for the CDR3: TGTGCCAGCAGCGCGGCCGGGACAGTAAACCGCCTGGATGAGCAGTTCTTC. This encodes CASSAAGTVNRLDEQFF.

The chain combines TRBV11-2 with TRBJ2-5; TRBD1 is a possible D gene (6 bases). The ends were cut back, 0 bases at V and 4 bases at J, with 18 bases in the middle. The CDR3 covers 17 residues. Germline V gene lookup returns CDR1 SGHAT and CDR2 FQNNGV. This CDR3 reads CASSLDLQAGAGETQYF. In DNA form, the CDR3 reads TGTGCCAGCAGCTTAGATCTTCAGGCAGGGGCAGGAGAGACCCAGTACTTC. Full variable domain (missing parts from reference TRBV11-2 and TRBJ2-5): EAGVAQSPRYKIIEKRQSVAFWCNPISGHATLYWYQQILGQGPKLLIQFQNNGVVDDSQLPKDRFSAERLKGVDSTLKIQPAKLEDSAVYLCASSLDLQAGAGETQYFGPGTRLLVL.

Concerning this clone: One end of the junction does not line up with germline, which may come from a read error. The chain joins TRBV7-7 to TRBJ2-5; TRBD1 matches at 7 bases. The CDR3 is made up of 13 amino acids. Germline V lookup: CDR1 SSHAT, CDR2 FNYEAQ (reference sequence). Written as DNA, the CDR3 is TGTGCTAGCAGCCAGGACAGGCAAGAGACCCAGTACTTC. Amino acid sequence: CASSQDRQETQYF.

The chain couples TRBV7-9 to TRBJ2-5; 8 bases fit TRBD1. The CDR3 length is 14 residues. Germline values: CDR1 SEHNR, CDR2 FQNEAQ (reference sequence). V lost 8 bases and J lost 3; bases outside the gene matches: 8. CDR3 in amino acids: CASVRTGMEETQYF. In nucleotides, the CDR3 is TGTGCCAGCGTTAGGACAGGGATGGAAGAGACCCAGTACTTC.

This clone came up once. This rearrangement joins TRBV6-5 to TRBJ1-1; tentatively, D is TRBD1 (6 bases). This CDR3 contains 15 residues. Germline loops: CDR1 MNHEY, CDR2 SVGAGI. Trimming stripped 2 bases from V and 4 bases from J, with 14 bases between. In DNA, the CDR3 is TGTGCCAGCAGTTACCCCCGGACAGAGTCCACTGAAGCTTTCTTT. Residues: CASSYPRTESTEAFF.

This chain joins TRBV7-9 and TRBJ1-2; 10 nucleotides line up with TRBD1. The CDR3 sequence is 15 residues long. Per germline, CDR1 SEHNR and CDR2 FQNEAQ (reference sequence). With 1 base clipped from V and 2 bases from J, the junction kept 1 base outside the gene matches. In nucleotides, the CDR3 is TGTGCCAGCAGCTTAGGACAGGGGGCGAACTATGGCTACACCTTC. The encoded protein is CASSLGQGANYGYTF.

The J gene is TRBJ2-4, the V gene TRBV4-2; D call uncertain. Between the trimmed V and J ends, which lost 1 base and 0 bases, there was a span of 10 bases. Germline CDR1 and CDR2: LGHNA and YNFKEQ. This CDR3 comprises 16 residues. CDR3 loop: CASSQVAKLAKNIQYF. CDR3 nucleotides: TGTGCCAGCAGCCAAGTTGCCAAGCTAGCCAAAAACATTCAGTACTTC.

This sequence joins TRBV7-9 and TRBJ2-1; TRBD1 is a possible D gene (6 bases). There are 14 residues in the CDR3. The germline gives CDR1 SEHNR, CDR2 FQNEAQ (reference sequence). V was shortened by 5 bases and J by 6 bases, with 14 bases between the two germline ends. The CDR3 loop reads CASSRDTRPNEQFF. The DNA for the CDR3 is TGTGCCAGCAGCCGGGACACTCGACCCAATGAGCAGTTCTTC.

This rearrangement joins TRBV7-8 to TRBJ2-5; 12 bases align to TRBD2. The junction had 12 bases not matched to a gene; V was cut back by 6 bases and J by 13 bases. CDR1 is SGHVS and CDR2 is FQNEAQ in the germline V gene. The length of the CDR3 is 14 residues. The CDR3 here is CASRETGLAGPGYF. Written as DNA, the CDR3 is TGTGCCAGCAGAGAAACGGGACTAGCGGGCCCCGGGTACTTC. Based on the CDR3 plus reference TRBV7-8 and TRBJ2-5, the full variable domain is GAGVSQSPRYKVAKRGQDVALRCDPISGHVSLFWYQQALGQGPEFLTYFQNEAQLDKSGLPSDRFFAERPEGSVSTLKIQRTQQEDSAVYLCASRETGLAGPGYFGPGTRLLVL.

The genes are TRBV11-3 and TRBJ2-1, with D possibly TRBD2 on 5 matching bases. The CDR3 totals 13 residues. Germline V gene lookup returns CDR1 SGHNT and CDR2 YENEEA. Trimming cost V 1 base and J 6 bases, with 7 bases left between them. CDR3 sequence (DNA): TGTGCCAGCAGCTTAGGAGGGTTCAATGAGCAGTTCTTC. Translation gives CASSLGGFNEQFF. Drawing the rest from reference TRBV11-3 and TRBJ2-1, the complete variable domain is EAGVVQSPRYKIIEKKQPVAFWCNPISGHNTLYWYLQNLGQGPELLIRYENEEAVDDSQLPKDRFSAERLKGVDSTLKIQPAELGDSAVYLCASSLGGFNEQFFGPGTRLTVL.

The genes are TRBV4-1 and TRBJ2-2, with 8 bases aligning to TRBD1. This CDR3 spans 16 amino acids. J was trimmed by 7 bases and V by 3 bases; bases with no gene match: 10. From germline, CDR1 is MGHRA and CDR2 YSYEKL. This CDR3 is CASSHQQGALDGELFF. The CDR3 coding sequence is TGCGCCAGCAGCCACCAGCAGGGGGCGCTGGACGGGGAGCTGTTTTTT.

The V gene is TRBV5-4, the J gene TRBJ2-1; maybe TRBD1 (6 bases). Germline CDR1 is SGHNT and CDR2 is YYREEE (reference sequence). Trimming pared 4 bases from V and 8 bases from J, leaving 10 bases between. The CDR3 sequence is 12 residues long. DNA of the CDR3: TGTGCCAGCAGCCGCGAGGGGGATGAGCAGTTCTTC. Protein sequence: CASSREGDEQFF.

The chain links TRBV28 to TRBJ2-7; D may be TRBD1 (5 bases). Germline CDR1 reads MDHEN; CDR2 reads SYDVKM. The CDR3 has 14 amino acids. V was clipped by 2 bases and J by 2 bases, with 10 bases between them. This CDR3 reads CASSLIQGTYEQYF. CDR3 bases: TGTGCCAGCAGTTTAATCCAGGGAACCTACGAGCAGTACTTC.

The chain is built from TRBV5-1 and TRBJ2-3, with 7 bases that match TRBD1. The germline CDR1 and CDR2 sequences are SGHRS and YFSETQ. Unmatched junction bases numbered 10, after V lost 7 bases and J lost 2 bases. The CDR3 runs to 15 residues. CDR3 loop: CASRGEGGFTDTQYF. CDR3 sequence (DNA): TGCGCCAGCCGTGGTGAAGGGGGCTTCACAGATACGCAGTATTTT.

CDR3 sequence (DNA): TGTGCCAGCAGCAAAAAGTTCCCCGGGACCCGGGAGGAGACCCAGTACTTC. It specifies CASSKKFPGTREETQYF. V gene TRBV21-1 combines with J gene TRBJ2-5; the D call in the table, TRBD2, was not verified against the DNA. TRBV21-1 is an annotated pseudogene. The CDR3 sequence is 17 residues long.

This clone was recorded once. This chain links TRBV19 with TRBJ2-3; a weak D match, TRBD2 (6 bases). The germline V gene has CDR1 LNHDA and CDR2 SQIVND (reference sequence). The CDR3 consists of 14 residues. V was pared by 6 bases and J by 0 bases, with 10 bases between. For the CDR3, the DNA is TGTGCCAGTAGCGACAGCGGGAGCACAGATACGCAGTATTTT. Translation: CASSDSGSTDTQYF. Filled out from reference TRBV19 and TRBJ2-3, the complete variable domain reads DGGITQSPKYLFRKEGQNVTLSCEQNLNHDAMYWYRQDPGQGLRLIYYSQIVNDFQKGDIAEGYSVSREKKESFPLTVTSAQKNPTAFYLCASSDSGSTDTQYFGPGTRLTVL.

A single count supports this clone. This sequence joins TRBV19 and TRBJ1-2; D unclear. The CDR3 is 16 residues long. V lost 3 bases, J lost 4 bases, and 18 bases lay in between. CDR1 LNHDA and CDR2 SQIVND come from the germline V gene (reference sequence). The CDR3 loop is CASSISPWASSYGYTF. CDR3 DNA sequence: TGTGCCAGTAGTATTTCTCCTTGGGCCAGCAGCTATGGCTACACCTTC.

The chain uses TRBV11-2 and TRBJ2-7; D not certain. CDR3 size: 14 residues. CDR1 is SGHAT and CDR2 is FQNNGV in the germline V gene. V was trimmed by 7 bases and J by 0 bases, leaving 13 bases between them. CDR3 loop: CASNSGSSSYEQYF. For the CDR3, the DNA is TGTGCCAGCAACTCAGGCAGCAGCTCCTACGAGCAGTACTTC.

CDR3 protein: CASTIFRLAAYNEQFF. The CDR3 nucleotides are TGTGCCAGCACCATTTTTAGGTTAGCGGCCTACAATGAGCAGTTCTTC. The chain combines TRBV7-2 with TRBJ2-1; D might be TRBD2 (6 bases). Trimming pared 7 bases from V and 2 bases from J, leaving 18 bases between. Germline CDR1 reads SGHTA; CDR2 reads FQGNSA. CDR3 length equals 16 residues.

The table lists this clone with a few counts. The rearrangement joins TRBV2 to TRBJ2-1; D is uncertain. The CDR3 sequence is 15 residues long. The germline V gene encodes CDR1 SNHLY and CDR2 FYNNEI. V gave up 0 bases and J gave up 5 bases, with 11 bases separating them. The CDR3 sequence: CASSEAWRSHNEQFF. The DNA for the CDR3 is TGTGCCAGCAGTGAAGCGTGGCGGAGCCACAATGAGCAGTTCTTC.

This clone came up once. V is TRBV29-1 and J is TRBJ1-2; D possibly corresponds to TRBD1 (6 bases). The CDR3 is 12 amino acids. Germline CDR1 SQVTM, CDR2 ANQGSEA. The V gene lost 7 bases and the J gene lost 2 bases, with 11 bases spanning the gap. Here the CDR3 DNA reads TGCAGCGCCGAGGGACAAAACTATGGCTACACCTTC. As protein: CSAEGQNYGYTF. Together with reference TRBV29-1 and TRBJ1-2, the CDR3 gives the full variable domain: SAVISQKPSRDICQRGTSLTIQCQVDSQVTMMFWYRQQPGQSLTLIATANQGSEATYESGFVIDKFPISRPNLTFSTLTVSNMSPEDSSIYLCSAEGQNYGYTFGSGTRLTVV.

The chain carries TRBV11-2 and TRBJ1-2, with D maybe TRBD1 (5 bases). CDR1 is SGHAT, CDR2 FQNNGV, per germline. This CDR3 has 14 residues. The V gene lost 6 bases and the J gene lost 0 bases, with 11 bases spanning the gap. The CDR3 spells CASSNRIANYGYTF. The CDR3, as DNA: TGTGCCAGCAGTAACAGGATAGCTAACTATGGCTACACCTTC.